Listed here are 22 T cell receptor beta chains from one sample, sequenced in a study of blood T cell repertoires in COVID-19. TCRdb keeps only in-frame clones here, not all; method: immunoSEQ multiplex PCR. In the table there are around 160,000 clones, roughly four fifths of which are singletons. Source material: PBMCs or T cells enriched from blood (not recorded which). The receptor set was obtained from a man aged 45-60 years who had recovered from COVID-19.

The chain combines TRBV2 with TRBJ2-5; TRBD1 aligns across 7 bases. Germline V gene data show CDR1 as SNHLY and CDR2 as FYNNEI. The CDR3 loop spans 13 amino acids. J gave up 3 bases and V 7 bases, and 5 bases lay outside the gene matches. In DNA form, the CDR3 reads TGTGCCAGCACCAGGGACAGAGAAGAGACCCAGTACTTC. Encoded protein: CASTRDREETQYF.

J is TRBJ2-2 and V is TRBV10-1; tentatively, D is TRBD1 (5 bases). The germline CDR1 and CDR2 sequences are WNHNN and SYGVQD (reference sequence). The CDR3 runs to 15 residues. CDR3 amino acids: CGTPRRGPSTGELFF. The CDR3 nucleotides read TGCGGCACTCCCCGTAGGGGTCCAAGCACCGGGGAGCTGTTTTTT.

CDR3 coding DNA: TGTGCCAGTAGTATACCCCCGGGACAGGGCACCGGGGAGCTGTTTTTT. Its translation: CASSIPPGQGTGELFF. The gene calls are TRBV19 and TRBJ2-2, with 9 positions matching TRBD1. Germline V gives CDR1 LNHDA, CDR2 SQIVND (reference sequence). V lost 2 bases and J lost 4; bases outside the gene matches: 5. The CDR3 is 16 amino acids.

This clone occurred once. The rearrangement joins TRBV24-1 to TRBJ1-6; perhaps TRBD1 as D (6 bases). In germline, CDR1 is KGHDR, CDR2 SFDVKD. The ends were cut back, 4 bases at V and 16 bases at J, with 13 bases in the middle. The CDR3 spans 12 residues. As DNA, the CDR3 is TGTGCCACCAGTGAGAGGGGGTACTTGCTCCACTTT. It encodes CATSERGYLLHF.

J is TRBJ1-2 and V is TRBV6-5; weak D call: TRBD1 (5 bases). Germline-derived CDR1 and CDR2 are MNHEY and SVGAGI. The CDR3 length is 13 residues. V dropped 10 bases and J dropped 2 bases, with 14 bases sitting between them. The DNA for the CDR3 is TGTGCCATCCAAAGTAAGGGGAACTATGGCTACACCTTC. Translating gives CAIQSKGNYGYTF.

The rearrangement uses TRBV2 and TRBJ1-2, with D perhaps TRBD1 (5 bases). Germline CDR1 SNHLY, CDR2 FYNNEI. The CDR3 length is 14 residues. V dropped 4 bases and J dropped 8 bases, with 17 bases sitting between them. The CDR3 protein is CASSVYNAWGGYTF. Written as DNA, the CDR3 is TGTGCCAGCAGTGTGTACAACGCCTGGGGCGGCTACACCTTC.

This chain connects TRBV9 to TRBJ2-1, with D possibly TRBD2 on 6 matching bases. Germline assignment: CDR1 SGDLS and CDR2 YYNGEE. V shed 4 bases and J shed 0 bases, with 23 bases lying between them. The CDR3 runs 19 residues. The CDR3 region is CASSPSGTSYPSSYNEQFF. The CDR3 DNA reads as TGTGCCAGCAGCCCCTCCGGGACTTCTTATCCGAGCTCCTACAATGAGCAGTTCTTC.

In this sample, this clone turned up a few times. The rearrangement links TRBV5-1 to TRBJ1-1, with unresolved D. The CDR3 contains 14 residues. V dropped 0 bases and J dropped 7 bases, with 13 bases sitting between them. Germline CDR1 and CDR2: SGHRS and YFSETQ. CDR3 in amino acids: CASSLGGKEVEAFF. The CDR3 bases are TGCGCCAGCAGCTTGGGAGGCAAGGAAGTTGAAGCTTTCTTT.

The chain carries TRBV28 and TRBJ2-1; 11 positions match TRBD1. Germline-derived CDR1 and CDR2 are MDHEN and SYDVKM. CDR3 length: 14 amino acids. With 2 bases clipped from V and 10 bases from J, the junction kept 4 bases outside the gene matches. The CDR3: CASSLPGQGGEQFF. The CDR3 nucleotides are TGTGCCAGCAGTTTACCGGGACAGGGGGGGGAGCAGTTCTTC.

The chain combines TRBV15 with TRBJ1-4, with unresolved D. V dropped 0 bases and J dropped 11 bases, with 7 bases sitting between them. This CDR3 spans 12 amino acids. Germline values: CDR1 LNHNV, CDR2 YYDKDF (reference sequence). The CDR3, as DNA: TGTGCCACCAGCAGAGAAGCAACGAAACTGTTTTTT. Protein sequence: CATSREATKLFF.

The chain recombines TRBV29-1 with TRBJ2-7; 9 nucleotides align to TRBD1. The CDR3 runs 13 residues. The ends lost 4 bases at V and 2 bases at J; junction bases unmatched: 3. Per the germline V gene, CDR1 is SQVTM and CDR2 is ANQGSEA. The CDR3, as DNA: TGCAGCGTTGTGACAGGGGGTGCCTACGAGCAGTACTTC. Amino acid sequence: CSVVTGGAYEQYF.

The gene calls are TRBV11-2 and TRBJ2-1; D is uncertain. V dropped 5 bases and J dropped 7 bases, with 12 bases sitting between them. The CDR3 is 13 residues long. The germline V gene encodes CDR1 SGHAT and CDR2 FQNNGV. Written as DNA, the CDR3 is TGTGCCAGCAGCCCATCACTATTTAATGAGCAGTTCTTC. Its protein is CASSPSLFNEQFF.

The J gene is TRBJ1-1, the V gene TRBV18; 7 bases agree with TRBD1. Unmatched junction bases numbered 5, after V lost 3 bases and J lost 1 base. The CDR3 totals 15 residues. CDR1 is KGHSH, CDR2 LQKENI, per germline. The CDR3 DNA reads as TGTGCCAGCTCACCGCCGACAGGGAGGAACACTGAAGCTTTCTTT. It codes for CASSPPTGRNTEAFF.

The CDR3 DNA reads TGTGCCAGTAGTCGTAGCGGGAGGCCGACGGGTATACAAGGGCAGTTCTTC. It is translated as CASSRSGRPTGIQGQFF. The V call is TRBV19, the J call TRBJ2-1; 10 nucleotides agree with TRBD2. The V and J ends lost 5 bases and 12 bases, in that order; junction bases with no gene match: 19. The CDR3 totals 17 residues. Germline V gene sequence: CDR1 LNHDA, CDR2 SQIVND (reference sequence).

Here the CDR3 DNA reads TGTGCCAGCAGCGTAGCTCTTGAGGGGACCCAGTACTTC. This sequence encodes CASSVALEGTQYF. The chain employs TRBV9 and TRBJ2-5; maybe TRBD2 (5 bases). The CDR3 sequence is 13 residues long. Germline assignment: CDR1 SGDLS and CDR2 YYNGEE. Deletions cut 0 bases from V and 7 bases from J, with 10 bases between.

The V and J genes are TRBV12-3 or TRBV12-4 and TRBJ1-1; D call uncertain. The CDR3 is 12 amino acids. V was cut by 3 bases and J by 6 bases, with 8 bases left in between. CDR3 region: CASSFGGAEAFF. The CDR3 region has the DNA TGTGCCAGCAGTTTCGGCGGTGCTGAAGCTTTCTTT.

The chain combines TRBV10-3 with TRBJ2-1; TRBD2 agrees at 7 bases. The CDR3 length is 13 residues. V was pared by 5 bases and J by 10 bases, with 8 bases of the junction left unmatched. Per germline, CDR1 ENHRY and CDR2 SYGVKD. CDR3 DNA: TGTGCCATCAGTCGGGGAGGGCTGGCGGAGCAGTTCTTC. It is translated as CAISRGGLAEQFF.

For this clone: At one end, the junction sequence differs from germline, possibly due to a read error. V and J are TRBV3-1 (or the pseudogene TRBV3-2) and TRBJ1-1, with TRBD1 as a possible D gene (5 bases). The CDR3 has 15 amino acids. Per the germline V gene, CDR1 is LGHDT and CDR2 is YNNKEL (reference sequence). DNA for the CDR3: TGTGCCAGCAGCCGCAACCCCCCAGGGAACCCTGAAGCTTTCTTT. Translated: CASSRNPPGNPEAFF.

This clone was detected a few times. The chain links TRBV6-5 to TRBJ2-1; 9 bases line up with TRBD1. CDR3 size: 15 residues. With 6 bases clipped from V and 3 bases from J, the junction kept 6 bases outside the gene matches. CDR1 MNHEY and CDR2 SVGAGI come from the germline V gene. This chain's CDR3 is CASSSTGGLYNEQFF. The CDR3 DNA reads as TGTGCCAGCAGCTCGACAGGGGGACTCTACAATGAGCAGTTCTTC.

The chain carries TRBV6-5 and TRBJ1-2, with TRBD1 identical over 7 bases. CDR1 is MNHEY and CDR2 is SVGAGI in the germline V gene. Trimming removed 5 bases from V and 4 bases from J; junction bases left unmatched: 1. The CDR3 is made up of 12 amino acids. CDR3 loop: CASSRDSYGYTF. The CDR3 DNA reads TGTGCCAGCAGTCGGGACAGCTATGGCTACACCTTC.

The chain recombines TRBV29-1 with TRBJ1-1; 7 bases agree with TRBD1. Germline V gene sequence: CDR1 SQVTM, CDR2 ANQGSEA. The CDR3 runs 11 residues. The ends lost 3 bases at V and 6 bases at J; junction bases unmatched: 1. The DNA for the CDR3 is TGCAGCGTTGACAGGGGGTCTGAAGCTTTCTTT. Protein: CSVDRGSEAFF.

The gene calls are TRBV14 and TRBJ1-2; 9 bases map to TRBD1. The CDR3 loop spans 13 amino acids. Germline V gene data show CDR1 as SGHDN and CDR2 as FVKESK. The V and J ends lost 2 bases and 6 bases, in that order; junction bases with no gene match: 1. Here the CDR3 reads CASSQTGGNGYTF. The CDR3, as DNA: TGTGCCAGCAGCCAAACAGGGGGCAATGGCTACACCTTC.